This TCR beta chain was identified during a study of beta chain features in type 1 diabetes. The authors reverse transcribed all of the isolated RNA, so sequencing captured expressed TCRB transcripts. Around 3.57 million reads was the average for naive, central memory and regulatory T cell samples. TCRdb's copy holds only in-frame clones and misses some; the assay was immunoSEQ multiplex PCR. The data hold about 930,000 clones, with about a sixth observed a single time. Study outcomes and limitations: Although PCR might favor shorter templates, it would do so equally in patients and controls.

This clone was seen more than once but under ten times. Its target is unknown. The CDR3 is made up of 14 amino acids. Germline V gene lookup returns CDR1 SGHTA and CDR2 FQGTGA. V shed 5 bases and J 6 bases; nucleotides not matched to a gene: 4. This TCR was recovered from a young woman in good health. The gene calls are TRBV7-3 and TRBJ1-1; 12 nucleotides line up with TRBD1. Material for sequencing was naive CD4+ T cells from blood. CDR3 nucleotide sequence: TGTGCCAGCAGCCAGGGACAGGGGGCTGCTGAAGCTTTCTTT. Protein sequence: CASSQGQGAAEAFF.